The rows below give T cell receptor beta chains drawn from one sample of a study of PD-L1 blockade in urothelial cancer. The table came from immunoSEQ multiplex PCR; TCRdb's copy has only in-frame clones and leaves some out. The repertoire holds about 120,000 clones, with approximately 90% as singletons. The sample here was PBMCs, taken around atezolizumab (anti-PD-L1) treatment. Every receptor here comes from a man aged 60 to 69 with urothelial cancer. Each CDR3 is given with its conserved first and last residue. The D gene is left open where the match is weak. Clone size, where shown, is once, few, many, or a class for clones that have expanded.

j_gene	abundance	d_gene	v_gene	CDR3nt	CDR3aa
TRBJ2-1	NA	NA	TRBV9	TGTGCCAGCAGCGTAGCCAGCTCCTACAATGAGCAGTTCTTC	CASSVASSYNEQFF
TRBJ2-3	NA	TRBD2	TRBV7-6	TGTGCCAGCAGCTTATCTGCGGGGGGGCCGGGAGATACGCAGTATTTT	CASSLSAGGPGDTQYF
TRBJ2-7	NA	TRBD1	TRBV5-1	TGCGCCAGCAGCTTGGCCCTGACAGGGATTTCCTACGAGCAGTACTTC	CASSLALTGISYEQYF
TRBJ2-5	few	TRBD2	TRBV27	TGTGCCAGCAGTTTAACTAGCGGGAAAGAGACCCAGTACTTC	CASSLTSGKETQYF
TRBJ1-3	NA	NA	TRBV7-8	TGTGCCAGCCTACCCGGGACATTCTTCGTACCTGGAAACACCATATATTTT	CASLPGTFFVPGNTIYF
TRBJ2-2	NA	TRBD1	TRBV10-2	TGCGCCAGCAGTGAACAGGGGGCAGGTACCGGGGAGCTGTTTTTT	CASSEQGAGTGELFF
TRBJ1-2	NA	NA	TRBV11-3	TGTGCCAGCAGCTTAGGGCAGGGCGGCTACACCTTC	CASSLGQGGYTF
TRBJ1-1	NA	NA	TRBV14	TGTGCCAGCAGCCCCCGGGGGGGGGCTGGCACTGAAGCTTTCTTT	CASSPRGGAGTEAFF
TRBJ2-5	NA	NA	TRBV28	TGTGCCAGCAGGGCCATGGAGACCCAGTACTTC	CASRAMETQYF
TRBJ2-2	NA	NA	TRBV5-1	TGCGCCAGCAGATCGACAGCTGGTGGATGGGAGCTGTTTTTT	CASRSTAGGWELFF
TRBJ2-3	NA	TRBD2	TRBV7-2	TGTGCCAGCAGCCAACGCTTAGCGGGGGCAGGGGGGTATTTT	CASSQRLAGAGGYF
TRBJ2-3	NA	TRBD2	TRBV5-1	TGCGCCAGCAGCTTGGGGGGACTAGCGGACCACGATACGCAGTATTTT	CASSLGGLADHDTQYF
TRBJ2-1	NA	NA	TRBV11-3	TGTGCCAGCAGCCTCAGAACGGGGGTCTCGTACAATGAGCAGTTCTTC	CASSLRTGVSYNEQFF
TRBJ2-1	NA	TRBD2	TRBV5-1	TGCGCCAGCAGCTTGGCCCCCCTTAGCGGGATCACCTACAATGAGCAGTTCTTC	CASSLAPLSGITYNEQFF
TRBJ2-6	NA	NA	TRBV5-4	TGTGCCAGCAGCTTGCCACTCTCTGGGGCCAACGTCCTGACTTTC	CASSLPLSGANVLTF
TRBJ1-2	NA	TRBD1	TRBV4-3	TGCGCCAGCAGCCAGAGACTAAACCGGGACAGCTATAACTATGGCTACACCTTC	CASSQRLNRDSYNYGYTF
TRBJ2-3	NA	TRBD1	TRBV6-5	TGTGCCAGCAGTTACCTAGGGACAGGGAGGCGGGATACGCAGTATTTT	CASSYLGTGRRDTQYF
TRBJ2-6	NA	TRBD1	TRBV5-6	TGTGCCAGCGCCCCAAGGACAGGGCAGAGCTCTGGGGCCAACGTCCTGACTTTC	CASAPRTGQSSGANVLTF
TRBJ1-4	NA	TRBD1	TRBV4-1	TGCGCCAGCAGTGGGACAGGGGCTGAAAAACTGTTTTTT	CASSGTGAEKLFF
TRBJ1-1	NA	NA	TRBV28	TGTGCCAGCAGTCTGGCAGGGTGGAACACTGAAGCTTTCTTT	CASSLAGWNTEAFF